This T cell receptor beta chain emerged from a study of T cell responses to AZD1222 COVID-19 vaccine. Germline V CDR1 and CDR2: SGHRS, YFSETQ. The junction had 2 bases not matched to a gene; V was cut back by 2 bases and J by 2 bases. The CDR3 covers 16 residues. This clone was seen just once. The protocol was immunoSEQ multiplex PCR, while the TCRdb copy is restricted to in-frame clones and leaves out a portion. The table records some 120,000 clones, roughly 90% of them present only once. This chain connects TRBV5-1 to TRBJ2-3; 13 positions match TRBD2. This material consisted of peripheral blood, taken on day 0 of MenACWY control vaccination. This clonotype originated in an adult in good health. The CDR3 DNA is TGCGCCAGCAGCTTTACTAGCGGGAGGGCCACAGATACGCAGTATTTT. Translation gives CASSFTSGRATDTQYF.